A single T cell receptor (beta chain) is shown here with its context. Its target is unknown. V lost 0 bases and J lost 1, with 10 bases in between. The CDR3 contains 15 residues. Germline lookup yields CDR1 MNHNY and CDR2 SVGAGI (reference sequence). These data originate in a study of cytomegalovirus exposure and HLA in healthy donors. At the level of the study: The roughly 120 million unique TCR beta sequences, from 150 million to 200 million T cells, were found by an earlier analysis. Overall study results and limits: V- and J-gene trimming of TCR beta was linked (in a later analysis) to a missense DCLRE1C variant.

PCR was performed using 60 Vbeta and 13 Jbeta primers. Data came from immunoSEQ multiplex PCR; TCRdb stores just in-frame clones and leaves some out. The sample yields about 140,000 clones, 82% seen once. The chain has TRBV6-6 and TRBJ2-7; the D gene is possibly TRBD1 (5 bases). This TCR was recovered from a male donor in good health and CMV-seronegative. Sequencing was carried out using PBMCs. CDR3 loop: CASSYSDTSSYEQYF. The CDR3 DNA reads TGTGCCAGCAGTTACTCGGACACTTCATCCTACGAGCAGTACTTC.